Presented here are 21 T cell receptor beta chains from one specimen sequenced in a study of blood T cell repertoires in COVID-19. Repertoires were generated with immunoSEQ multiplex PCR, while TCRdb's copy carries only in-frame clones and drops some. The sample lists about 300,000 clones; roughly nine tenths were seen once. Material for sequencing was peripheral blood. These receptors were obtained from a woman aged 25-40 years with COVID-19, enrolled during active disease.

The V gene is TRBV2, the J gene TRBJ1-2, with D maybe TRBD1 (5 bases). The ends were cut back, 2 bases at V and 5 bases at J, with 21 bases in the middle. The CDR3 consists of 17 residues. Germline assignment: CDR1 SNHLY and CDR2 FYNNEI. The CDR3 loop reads CASSESHGAPEGYGYTF. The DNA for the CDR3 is TGTGCCAGCAGTGAATCTCACGGTGCACCGGAGGGGTATGGCTACACCTTC.

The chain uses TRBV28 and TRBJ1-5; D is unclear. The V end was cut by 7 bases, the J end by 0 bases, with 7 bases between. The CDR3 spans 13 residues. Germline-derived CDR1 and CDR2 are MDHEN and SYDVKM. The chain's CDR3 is CASTTDSNQPQHF. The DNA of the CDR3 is TGTGCCAGCACTACTGATAGCAATCAGCCCCAGCATTTT.

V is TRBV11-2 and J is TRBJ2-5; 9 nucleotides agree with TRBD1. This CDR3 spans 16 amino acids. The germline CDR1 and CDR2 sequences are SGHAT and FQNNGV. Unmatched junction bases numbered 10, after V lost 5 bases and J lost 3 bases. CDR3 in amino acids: CASSLKPTGGKETQYF. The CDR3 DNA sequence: TGTGCCAGCAGCCTTAAGCCCACAGGGGGCAAAGAGACCCAGTACTTC.

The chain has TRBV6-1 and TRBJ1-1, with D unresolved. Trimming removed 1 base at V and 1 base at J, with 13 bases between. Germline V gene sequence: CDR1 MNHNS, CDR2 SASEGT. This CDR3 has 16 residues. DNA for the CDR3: TGTGCCAGCAGTGAAGATGAGGATGAGTGGAACACTGAAGCTTTCTTT. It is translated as CASSEDEDEWNTEAFF.

The CDR3 DNA is TGTGCCAGCAGTTTGACAGGGGAAGTACCGGCTAACTATGGCTACACCTTC. Translated: CASSLTGEVPANYGYTF. V is TRBV27 and J is TRBJ1-2; 8 bases map to TRBD1. The trim removed 3 bases at V and 0 bases at J, leaving 9 bases unmatched. The CDR3 runs to 17 residues. Germline V lookup: CDR1 MNHEY, CDR2 SMNVEV (reference sequence).

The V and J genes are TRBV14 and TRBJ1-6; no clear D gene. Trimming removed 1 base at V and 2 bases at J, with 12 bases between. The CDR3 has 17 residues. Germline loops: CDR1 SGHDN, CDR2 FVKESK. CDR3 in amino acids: CASSQVSRGAYNSPLHF. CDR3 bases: TGTGCCAGCAGCCAAGTTAGTCGCGGCGCCTATAATTCACCCCTCCACTTT.

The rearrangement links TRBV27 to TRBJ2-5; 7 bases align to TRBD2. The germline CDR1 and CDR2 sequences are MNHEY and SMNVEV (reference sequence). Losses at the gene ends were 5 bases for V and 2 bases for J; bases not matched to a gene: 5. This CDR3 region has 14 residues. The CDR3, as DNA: TGTGCCAGCAGTCCGGGGACTATACAAGAGACCCAGTACTTC. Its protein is CASSPGTIQETQYF.

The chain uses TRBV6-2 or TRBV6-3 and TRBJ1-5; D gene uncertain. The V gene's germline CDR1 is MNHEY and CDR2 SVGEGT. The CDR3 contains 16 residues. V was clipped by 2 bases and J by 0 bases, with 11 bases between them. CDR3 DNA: TGTGCCAGCAGTTACGAAGGCAGGTATAGCAATCAGCCCCAGCATTTT. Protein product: CASSYEGRYSNQPQHF.

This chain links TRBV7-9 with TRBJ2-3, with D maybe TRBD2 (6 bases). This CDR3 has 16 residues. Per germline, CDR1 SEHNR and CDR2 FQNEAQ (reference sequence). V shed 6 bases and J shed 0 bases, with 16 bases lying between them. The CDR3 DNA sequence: TGTGCCAGCAGTTCGACTAGGGTGACTAGCACAGATACGCAGTATTTT. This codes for CASSSTRVTSTDTQYF.

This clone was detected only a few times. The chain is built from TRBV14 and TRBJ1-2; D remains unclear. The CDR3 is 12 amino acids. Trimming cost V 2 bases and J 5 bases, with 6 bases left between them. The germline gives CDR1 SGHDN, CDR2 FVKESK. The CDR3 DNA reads TGTGCCAGCAGCCAACGGTTATATGGCTACACCTTC. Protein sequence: CASSQRLYGYTF.

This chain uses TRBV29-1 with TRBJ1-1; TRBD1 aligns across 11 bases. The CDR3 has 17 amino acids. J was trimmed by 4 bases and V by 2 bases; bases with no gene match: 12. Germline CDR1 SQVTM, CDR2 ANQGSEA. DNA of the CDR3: TGCAGCGTTGAACAGAGAGCTCCGGGACAGGGGGGCACTGAAGCTTTCTTT. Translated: CSVEQRAPGQGGTEAFF.

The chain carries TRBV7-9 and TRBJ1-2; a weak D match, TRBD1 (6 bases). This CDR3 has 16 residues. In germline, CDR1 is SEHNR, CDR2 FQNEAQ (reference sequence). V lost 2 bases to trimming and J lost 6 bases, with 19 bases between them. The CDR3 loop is CASSLQVDRPINGYTF. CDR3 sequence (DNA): TGTGCCAGCAGCTTACAGGTAGACAGGCCCATCAATGGCTACACCTTC.

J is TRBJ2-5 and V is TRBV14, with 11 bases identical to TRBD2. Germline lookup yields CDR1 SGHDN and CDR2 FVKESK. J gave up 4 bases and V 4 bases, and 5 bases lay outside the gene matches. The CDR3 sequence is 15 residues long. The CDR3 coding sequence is TGTGCCAGCAGCCCTGCACTAGCGGGGGTAGAGACCCAGTACTTC. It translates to CASSPALAGVETQYF.

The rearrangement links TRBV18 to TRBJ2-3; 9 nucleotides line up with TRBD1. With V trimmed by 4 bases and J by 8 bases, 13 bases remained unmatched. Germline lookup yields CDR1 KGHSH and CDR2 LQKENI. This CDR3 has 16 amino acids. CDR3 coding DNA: TGTGCCAGCTCACAAAATCGCCGGGACAGGGAAAGTACGCAGTATTTT. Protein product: CASSQNRRDRESTQYF.

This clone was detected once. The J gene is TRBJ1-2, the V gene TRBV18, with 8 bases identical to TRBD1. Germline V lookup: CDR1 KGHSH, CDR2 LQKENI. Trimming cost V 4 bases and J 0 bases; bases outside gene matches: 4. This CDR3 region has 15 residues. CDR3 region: CASSQDRATNYGYTF. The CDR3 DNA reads TGTGCCAGCTCACAGGACAGGGCAACTAACTATGGCTACACCTTC.

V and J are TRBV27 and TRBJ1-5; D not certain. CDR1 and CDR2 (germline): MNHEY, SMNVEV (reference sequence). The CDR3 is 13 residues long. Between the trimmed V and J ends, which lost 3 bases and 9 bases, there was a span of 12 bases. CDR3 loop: CASSLGPGWPQHF. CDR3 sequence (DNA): TGTGCCAGCAGTTTGGGCCCGGGGTGGCCCCAGCATTTT.

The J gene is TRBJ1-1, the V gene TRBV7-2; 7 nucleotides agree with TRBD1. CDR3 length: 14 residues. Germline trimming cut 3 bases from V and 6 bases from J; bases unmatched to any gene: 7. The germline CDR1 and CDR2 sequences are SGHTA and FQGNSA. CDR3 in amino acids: CASSFRGDSAEAFF. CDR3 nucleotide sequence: TGTGCCAGCAGCTTTAGGGGGGACAGCGCTGAAGCTTTCTTT.

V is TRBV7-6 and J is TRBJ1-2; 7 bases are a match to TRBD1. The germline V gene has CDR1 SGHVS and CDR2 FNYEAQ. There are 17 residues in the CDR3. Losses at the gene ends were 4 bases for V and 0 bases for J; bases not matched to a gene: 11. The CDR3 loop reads CASSSSRQGPSNYGYTF. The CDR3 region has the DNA TGTGCCAGCAGCTCATCCCGACAGGGACCTTCTAACTATGGCTACACCTTC.

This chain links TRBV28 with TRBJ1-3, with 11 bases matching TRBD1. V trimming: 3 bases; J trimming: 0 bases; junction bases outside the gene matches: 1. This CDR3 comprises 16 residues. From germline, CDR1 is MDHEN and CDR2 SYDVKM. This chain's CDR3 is CASSFGTGGSGNTIYF. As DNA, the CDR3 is TGTGCCAGCAGTTTTGGGACAGGGGGCTCTGGAAACACCATATATTTT.

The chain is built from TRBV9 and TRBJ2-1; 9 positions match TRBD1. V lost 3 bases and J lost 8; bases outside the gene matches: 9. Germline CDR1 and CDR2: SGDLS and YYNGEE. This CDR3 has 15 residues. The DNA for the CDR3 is TGTGCCAGCAGCGGGAGGGACAGGGTGATGGATGAGCAGTTCTTC. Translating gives CASSGRDRVMDEQFF.

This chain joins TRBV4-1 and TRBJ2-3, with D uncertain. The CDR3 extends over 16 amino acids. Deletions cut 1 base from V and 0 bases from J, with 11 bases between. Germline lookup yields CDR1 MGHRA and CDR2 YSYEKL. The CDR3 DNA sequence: TGCGCCAGCAGCCAAGCCGTCCAGTCTAGCACAGATACGCAGTATTTT. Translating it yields CASSQAVQSSTDTQYF.